This record concerns one TCR beta chain sequence. The record originates from a study of CD8+CD57+ T cells in acquired aplastic anemia. The use of genomic DNA as template underpinned the TCR beta VDJ and CDR3 profiling. A single record per CDR3 protein comes from TCRdb applying MiXCR to the reads. This sample has under 350,000 distinct CDR3 sequences; 45% to 65% occur once, and the top ten carry approximately 1.3%. This CDR3 contains 12 residues. Germline-derived CDR1 and CDR2 are DFQATT and SNEGSKA (reference sequence). Trimming removed 1 base from V and 0 bases from J, with 3 bases in between. Before being chosen for sequencing, patients had shown CD8+CD57+ cell expansion by flow cytometry.

The V and J genes are TRBV20-1 and TRBJ1-2, with D hard to call. The sequence was collected from a human donor with aplastic anemia. The sample consisted of sorted CD4+, CD8+, or CD8+CD57+ T cells (not recorded which) from PBMCs. In nucleotides, the CDR3 is TGCAGTGCTAGAGGGCCTAACTATGGCTACACCTTC. This codes for CSARGPNYGYTF.